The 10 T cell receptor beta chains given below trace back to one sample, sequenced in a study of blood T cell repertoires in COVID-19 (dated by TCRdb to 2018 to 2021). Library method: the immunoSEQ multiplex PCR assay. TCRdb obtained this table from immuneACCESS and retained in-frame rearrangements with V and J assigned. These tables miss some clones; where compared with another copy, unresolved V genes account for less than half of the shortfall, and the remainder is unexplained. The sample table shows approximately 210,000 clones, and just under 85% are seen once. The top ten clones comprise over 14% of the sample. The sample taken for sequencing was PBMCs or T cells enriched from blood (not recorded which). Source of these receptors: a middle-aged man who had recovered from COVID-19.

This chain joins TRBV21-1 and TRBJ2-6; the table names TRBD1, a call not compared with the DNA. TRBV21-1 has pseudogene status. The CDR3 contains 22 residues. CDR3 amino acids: CASSTDTPGTQSGSSGANVLTF. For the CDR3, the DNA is TGTGCCAGCAGCACCGATACTCCCGGGACACAAAGCGGAAGCTCTGGGGCCAACGTCCTGACTTTC.

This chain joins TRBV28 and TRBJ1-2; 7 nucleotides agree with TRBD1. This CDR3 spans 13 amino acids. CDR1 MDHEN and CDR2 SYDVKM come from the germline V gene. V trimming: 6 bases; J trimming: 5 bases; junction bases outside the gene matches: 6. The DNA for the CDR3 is TGTGCCAGCAGCCTGGGACAGATATATGGCTACACCTTC. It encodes CASSLGQIYGYTF.

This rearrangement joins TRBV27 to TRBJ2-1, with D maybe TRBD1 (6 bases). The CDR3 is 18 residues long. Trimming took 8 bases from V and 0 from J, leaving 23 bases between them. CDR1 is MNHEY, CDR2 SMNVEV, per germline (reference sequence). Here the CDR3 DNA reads TGTGCCAGCGGGTTGCCTCGGACCGGGACAAGCTCCTACAATGAGCAGTTCTTC. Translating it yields CASGLPRTGTSSYNEQFF.

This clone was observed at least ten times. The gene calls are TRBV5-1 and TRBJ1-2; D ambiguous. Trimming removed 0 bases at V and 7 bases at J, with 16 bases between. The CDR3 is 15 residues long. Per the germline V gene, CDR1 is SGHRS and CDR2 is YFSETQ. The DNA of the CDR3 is TGCGCCAGCAGCTTGGTGGTGTCAACTTCGGGTGGCTACACCTTC. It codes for CASSLVVSTSGGYTF.

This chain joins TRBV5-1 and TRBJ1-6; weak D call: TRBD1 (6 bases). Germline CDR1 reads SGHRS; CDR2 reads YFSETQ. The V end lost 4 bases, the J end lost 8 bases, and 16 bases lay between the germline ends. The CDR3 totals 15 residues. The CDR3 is CASSGRDISDSPLHF. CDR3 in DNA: TGCGCCAGCAGCGGAAGGGACATATCGGATTCACCCCTCCACTTT.

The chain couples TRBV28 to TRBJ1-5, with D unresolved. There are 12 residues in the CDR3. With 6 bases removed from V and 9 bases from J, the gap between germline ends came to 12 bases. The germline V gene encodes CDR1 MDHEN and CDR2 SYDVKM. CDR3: CASSPPYRPQHF. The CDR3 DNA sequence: TGTGCCAGCAGCCCCCCGTATAGGCCCCAGCATTTT.

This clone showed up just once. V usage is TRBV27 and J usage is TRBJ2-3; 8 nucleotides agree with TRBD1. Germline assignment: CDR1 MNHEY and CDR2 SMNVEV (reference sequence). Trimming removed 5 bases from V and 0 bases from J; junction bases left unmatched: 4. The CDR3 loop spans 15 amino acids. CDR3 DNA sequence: TGTGCCAGCAGTAGAGGACAGGGAAGCACAGATACGCAGTATTTT. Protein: CASSRGQGSTDTQYF.

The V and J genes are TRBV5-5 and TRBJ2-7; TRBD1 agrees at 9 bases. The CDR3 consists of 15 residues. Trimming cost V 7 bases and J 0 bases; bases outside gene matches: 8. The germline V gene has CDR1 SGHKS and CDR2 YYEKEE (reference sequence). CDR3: CASRDRVYASYEQYF. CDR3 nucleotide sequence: TGTGCCAGCCGGGACAGGGTTTACGCCTCCTACGAGCAGTACTTC.

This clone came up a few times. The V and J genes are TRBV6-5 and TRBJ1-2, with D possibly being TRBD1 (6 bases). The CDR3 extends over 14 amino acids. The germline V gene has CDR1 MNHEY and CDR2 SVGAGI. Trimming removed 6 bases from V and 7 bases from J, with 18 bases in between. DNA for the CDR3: TGTGCCAGCAGCTCGACTCCTGGGGGCAGTGGCTACACCTTC. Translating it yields CASSSTPGGSGYTF.

Here the CDR3 DNA reads TGTGCCAGCAGCTTAGGGGGCGGGGACAGCTTAATGAACACTGAAGCTTTCTTT. Translated, it gives CASSLGGGDSLMNTEAFF. The rearrangement links TRBV7-9 to TRBJ1-1; 7 bases fit TRBD1. The CDR3 length is 18 residues. The V segment lost 1 base and the J segment 0 bases; nucleotides outside the gene matches: 11. Germline values: CDR1 SEHNR, CDR2 FQNEAQ (reference sequence). The whole variable domain, filled in from reference TRBV7-9 and TRBJ1-1, reads DTGVSQNPRHKITKRGQNVTFRCDPISEHNRLYWYRQTLGQGPEFLTYFQNEAQLEKSRLLSDRFSAERPKGSFSTLEIQRTEQGDSAMYLCASSLGGGDSLMNTEAFFGQGTRLTVV.